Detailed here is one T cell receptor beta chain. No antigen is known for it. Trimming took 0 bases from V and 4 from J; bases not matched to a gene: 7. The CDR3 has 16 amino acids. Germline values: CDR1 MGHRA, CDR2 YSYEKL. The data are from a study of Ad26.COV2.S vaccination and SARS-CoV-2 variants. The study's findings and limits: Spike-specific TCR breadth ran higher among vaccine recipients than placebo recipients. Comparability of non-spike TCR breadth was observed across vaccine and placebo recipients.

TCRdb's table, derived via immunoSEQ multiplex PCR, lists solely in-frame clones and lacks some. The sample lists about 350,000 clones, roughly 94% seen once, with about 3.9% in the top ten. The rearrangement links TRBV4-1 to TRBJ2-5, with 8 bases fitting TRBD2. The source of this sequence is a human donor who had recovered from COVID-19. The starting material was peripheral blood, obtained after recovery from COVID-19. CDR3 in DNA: TGCGCCAGCAGCCAAGATTCGGGGGGGGCCCTAGAGACCCAGTACTTC. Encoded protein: CASSQDSGGALETQYF.